The clone carrying this TCR beta chain came up a few times. Its cognate antigen is unknown. Making the bulk TCR libraries relied on previously described methods and listed TCR primers. TCRdb re-derived calls from the PCR reads in MiXCR, one entry per CDR3 protein. The table shows roughly 100,000 distinct CDR3 sequences, with 30% to 35% occurring only once. The sample originates from a study of molecular identifiers for immune sequencing clone quantification. Findings of the study overall: Beyond 20 RNA copies, clones held over 98% of effector molecules, compared with under 1% in naive cells.

When naive CD8 T cells were sorted, they were gated as CD8+CD4-CCR7+CD45RA+. V was shortened by 3 bases and J by 4 bases, with 12 bases between the two germline ends. The V gene's germline CDR1 is LNHDA and CDR2 SQIVND (reference sequence). The CDR3 has 15 residues. V usage is TRBV19 and J usage is TRBJ1-4, with a tentative D call TRBD1 (6 bases). Material: naive CD8+ T cells from blood, with Jurkat cell RNA spiked in. The sample's subset: FACS-sorted CD8+CD4-CCR7+CD45RA+ naive T cells. The source is a human donor in good health. Some libraries in this study had Jurkat cell RNA spiked in. The CDR3 DNA reads as TGTGCCAGTAGTATCAGCAGGGGTATTAATGAAAAACTGTTTTTT. Its translation: CASSISRGINEKLFF.